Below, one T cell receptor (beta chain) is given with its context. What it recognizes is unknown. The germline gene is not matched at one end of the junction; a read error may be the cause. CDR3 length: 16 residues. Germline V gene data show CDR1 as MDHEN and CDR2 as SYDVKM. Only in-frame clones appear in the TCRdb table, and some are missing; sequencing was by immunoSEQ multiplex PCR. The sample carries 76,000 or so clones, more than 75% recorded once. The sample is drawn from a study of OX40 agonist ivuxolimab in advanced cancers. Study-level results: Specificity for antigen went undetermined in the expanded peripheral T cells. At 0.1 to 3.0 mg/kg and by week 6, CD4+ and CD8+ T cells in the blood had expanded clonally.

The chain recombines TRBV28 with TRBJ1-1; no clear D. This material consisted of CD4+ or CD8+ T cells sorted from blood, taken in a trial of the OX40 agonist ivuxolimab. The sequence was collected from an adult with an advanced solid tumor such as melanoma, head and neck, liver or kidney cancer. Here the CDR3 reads CASSLSSGYMNTEAFF. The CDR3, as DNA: TGTGCCAGCAGCTTATCCTCGGGATATATGAACACTGAAGCTTTCTTT.